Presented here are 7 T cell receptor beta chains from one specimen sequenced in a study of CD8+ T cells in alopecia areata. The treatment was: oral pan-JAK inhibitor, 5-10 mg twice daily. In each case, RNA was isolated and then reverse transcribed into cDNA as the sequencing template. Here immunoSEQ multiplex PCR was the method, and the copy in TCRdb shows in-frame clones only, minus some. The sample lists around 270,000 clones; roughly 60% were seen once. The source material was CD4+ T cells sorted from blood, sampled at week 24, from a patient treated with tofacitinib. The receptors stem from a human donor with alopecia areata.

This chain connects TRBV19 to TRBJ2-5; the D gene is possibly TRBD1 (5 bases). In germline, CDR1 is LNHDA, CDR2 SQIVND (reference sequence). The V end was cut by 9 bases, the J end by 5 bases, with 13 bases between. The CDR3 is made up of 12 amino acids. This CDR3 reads CASGSYRETQYF. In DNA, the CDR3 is TGTGCCAGCGGAAGCTACAGGGAGACCCAGTACTTC.

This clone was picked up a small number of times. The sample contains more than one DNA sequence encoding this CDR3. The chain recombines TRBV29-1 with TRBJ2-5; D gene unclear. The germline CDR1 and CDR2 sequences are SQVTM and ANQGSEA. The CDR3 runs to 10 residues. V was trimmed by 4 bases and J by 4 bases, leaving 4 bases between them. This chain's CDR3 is CSVVGETQYF. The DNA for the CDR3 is TGCAGCGTTGTAGGAGAGACCCAGTACTTC.

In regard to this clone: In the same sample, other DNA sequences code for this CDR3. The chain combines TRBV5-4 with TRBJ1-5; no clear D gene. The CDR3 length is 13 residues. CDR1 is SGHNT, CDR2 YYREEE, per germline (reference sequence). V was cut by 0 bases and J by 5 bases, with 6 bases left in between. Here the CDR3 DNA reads TGTGCCAGCAGCTTGGACAGAGATCAGCCCCAGCATTTT. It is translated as CASSLDRDQPQHF.

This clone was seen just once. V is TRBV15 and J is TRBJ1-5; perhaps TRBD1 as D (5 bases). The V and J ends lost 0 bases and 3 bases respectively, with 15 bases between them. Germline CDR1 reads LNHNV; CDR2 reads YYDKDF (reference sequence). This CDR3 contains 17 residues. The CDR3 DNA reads TGTGCCACCAGCAGAGATCATCGGCAGGACACCAATCAGCCCCAGCATTTT. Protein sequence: CATSRDHRQDTNQPQHF.

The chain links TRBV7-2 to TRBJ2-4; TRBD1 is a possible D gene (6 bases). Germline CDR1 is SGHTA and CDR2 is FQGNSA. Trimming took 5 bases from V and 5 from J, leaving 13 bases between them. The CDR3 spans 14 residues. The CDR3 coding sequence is TGTGCCAGCAGCATCCAATACAGGGAAAACATTCAGTACTTC. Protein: CASSIQYRENIQYF.

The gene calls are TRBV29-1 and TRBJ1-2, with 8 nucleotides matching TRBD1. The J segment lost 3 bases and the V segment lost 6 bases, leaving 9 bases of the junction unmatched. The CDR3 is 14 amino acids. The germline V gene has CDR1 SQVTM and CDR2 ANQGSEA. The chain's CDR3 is CSVVQGAPDYGYTF. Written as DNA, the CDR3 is TGCAGCGTAGTTCAGGGGGCACCCGACTATGGCTACACCTTC.

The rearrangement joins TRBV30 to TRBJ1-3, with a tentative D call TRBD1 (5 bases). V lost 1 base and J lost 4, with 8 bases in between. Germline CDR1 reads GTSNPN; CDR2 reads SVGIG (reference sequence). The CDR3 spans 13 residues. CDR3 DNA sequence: TGTGCCTGGAGTGAGGACATCGGAAACACCATATATTTT. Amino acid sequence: CAWSEDIGNTIYF.